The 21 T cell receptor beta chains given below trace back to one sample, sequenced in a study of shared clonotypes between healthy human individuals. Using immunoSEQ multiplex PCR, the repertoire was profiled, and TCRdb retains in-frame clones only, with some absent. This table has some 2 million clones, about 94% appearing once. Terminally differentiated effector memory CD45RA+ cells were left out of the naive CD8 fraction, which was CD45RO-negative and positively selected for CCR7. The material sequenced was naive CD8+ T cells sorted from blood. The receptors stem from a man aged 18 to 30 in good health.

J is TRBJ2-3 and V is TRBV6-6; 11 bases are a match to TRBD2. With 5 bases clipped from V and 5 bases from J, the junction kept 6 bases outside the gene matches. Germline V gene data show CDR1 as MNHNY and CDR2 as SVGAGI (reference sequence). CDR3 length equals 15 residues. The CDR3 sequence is CASSQLAGVEDTQYF. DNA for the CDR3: TGTGCCAGCAGTCAACTAGCGGGAGTCGAAGATACGCAGTATTTT.

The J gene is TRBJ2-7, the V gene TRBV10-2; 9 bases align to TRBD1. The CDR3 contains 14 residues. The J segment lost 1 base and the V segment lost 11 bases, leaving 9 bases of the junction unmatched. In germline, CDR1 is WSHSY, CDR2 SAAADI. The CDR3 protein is CAGSVGQGSYEQYF. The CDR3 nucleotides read TGCGCCGGCTCCGTGGGACAGGGATCCTACGAGCAGTACTTC.

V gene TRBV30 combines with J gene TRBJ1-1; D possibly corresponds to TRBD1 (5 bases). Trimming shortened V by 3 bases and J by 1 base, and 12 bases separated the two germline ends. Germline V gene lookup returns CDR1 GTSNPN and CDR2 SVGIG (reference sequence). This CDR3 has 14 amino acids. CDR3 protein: CAWRWGRPNTEAFF. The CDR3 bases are TGTGCCTGGAGATGGGGCAGACCGAACACTGAAGCTTTCTTT.

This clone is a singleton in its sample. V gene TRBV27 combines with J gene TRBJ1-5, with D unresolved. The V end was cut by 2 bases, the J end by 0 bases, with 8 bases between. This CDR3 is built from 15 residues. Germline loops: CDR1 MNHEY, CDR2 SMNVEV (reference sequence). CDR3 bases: TGTGCCAGCAGTTTAATGGAACATAGCAATCAGCCCCAGCATTTT. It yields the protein CASSLMEHSNQPQHF.

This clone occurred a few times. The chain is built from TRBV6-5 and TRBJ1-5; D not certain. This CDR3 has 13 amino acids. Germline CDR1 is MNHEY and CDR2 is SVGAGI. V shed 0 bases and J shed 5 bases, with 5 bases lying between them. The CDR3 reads CASSYSYDQPQHF. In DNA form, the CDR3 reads TGTGCCAGCAGTTACTCTTACGATCAGCCCCAGCATTTT.

The CDR3 reads CASSEDFIEQYF. The CDR3, as DNA: TGTGCCAGCAGTGAAGACTTCATCGAGCAGTACTTC. The rearrangement uses TRBV6-1 and TRBJ2-7, with unresolved D. This CDR3 is built from 12 residues. Germline V gene sequence: CDR1 MNHNS, CDR2 SASEGT. V lost 1 base and J lost 6, with 7 bases in between.

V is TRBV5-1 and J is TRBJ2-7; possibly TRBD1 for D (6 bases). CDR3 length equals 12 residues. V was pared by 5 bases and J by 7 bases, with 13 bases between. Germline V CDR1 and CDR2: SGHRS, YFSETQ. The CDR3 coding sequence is TGCGCCAGCAGTCTCAGGGGCAGGGAGCAGTACTTC. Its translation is CASSLRGREQYF.

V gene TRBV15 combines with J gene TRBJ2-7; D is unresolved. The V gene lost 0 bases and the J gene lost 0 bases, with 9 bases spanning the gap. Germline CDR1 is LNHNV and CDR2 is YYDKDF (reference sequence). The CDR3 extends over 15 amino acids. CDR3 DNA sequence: TGTGCCACCAGCAGAGAAGCAGCGAGCTCCTACGAGCAGTACTTC. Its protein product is CATSREAASSYEQYF.

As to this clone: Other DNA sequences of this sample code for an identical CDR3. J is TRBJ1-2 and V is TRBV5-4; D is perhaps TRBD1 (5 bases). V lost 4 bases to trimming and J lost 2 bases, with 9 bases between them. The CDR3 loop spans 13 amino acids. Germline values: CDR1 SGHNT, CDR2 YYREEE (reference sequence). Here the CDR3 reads CASSLQGNYGYTF. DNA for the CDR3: TGTGCCAGCAGCCTTCAGGGAAACTATGGCTACACCTTC.

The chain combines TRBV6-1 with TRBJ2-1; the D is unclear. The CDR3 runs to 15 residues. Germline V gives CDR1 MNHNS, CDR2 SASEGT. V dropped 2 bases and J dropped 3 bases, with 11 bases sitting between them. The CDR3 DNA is TGTGCCAGCAGTGAAACCACAGAGAACTACAATGAGCAGTTCTTC. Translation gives CASSETTENYNEQFF.

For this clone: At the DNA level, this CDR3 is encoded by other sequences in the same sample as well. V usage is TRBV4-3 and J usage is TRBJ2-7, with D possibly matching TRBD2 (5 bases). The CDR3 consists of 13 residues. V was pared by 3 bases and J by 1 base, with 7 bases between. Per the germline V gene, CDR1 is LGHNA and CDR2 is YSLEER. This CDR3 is CASSHGRSYEQYF. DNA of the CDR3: TGCGCCAGCAGCCATGGGAGATCCTACGAGCAGTACTTC.

In nucleotides, the CDR3 is TGTGCCAGCAACATAGCGGGGGGTCGGACAGATACGCAGTATTTT. Protein product: CASNIAGGRTDTQYF. The chain has TRBV27 and TRBJ2-3; 10 bases are a match to TRBD2. The CDR3 is made up of 15 amino acids. Trimming cost V 7 bases and J 3 bases; bases outside gene matches: 7. Germline assignment: CDR1 MNHEY and CDR2 SMNVEV (reference sequence).

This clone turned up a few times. CDR3 coding DNA: TGTGCCAGCAGCTCTCCGACTAGCGGGAGGGCCTACAATGAGCAGTTCTTC. Protein product: CASSSPTSGRAYNEQFF. The chain is built from TRBV7-9 and TRBJ2-1; 14 positions match TRBD2. The CDR3 covers 17 residues. The V gene end was trimmed by 4 bases and the J gene end by 2 bases; junction bases not matched to a gene: 4. CDR1 SEHNR and CDR2 FQNEAQ come from the germline V gene (reference sequence). The full variable domain, with the rest looked up from reference TRBV7-9 and TRBJ2-1, is DTGVSQNPRHKITKRGQNVTFRCDPISEHNRLYWYRQTLGQGPEFLTYFQNEAQLEKSRLLSDRFSAERPKGSFSTLEIQRTEQGDSAMYLCASSSPTSGRAYNEQFFGPGTRLTVL.

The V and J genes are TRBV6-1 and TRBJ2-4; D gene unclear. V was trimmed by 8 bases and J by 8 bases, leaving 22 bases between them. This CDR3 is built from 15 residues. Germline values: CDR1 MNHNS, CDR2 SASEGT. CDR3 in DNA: TGTGCCAGCGATTCCCCGTGGGTCCTCAATGACATTCAGTACTTC. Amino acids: CASDSPWVLNDIQYF.

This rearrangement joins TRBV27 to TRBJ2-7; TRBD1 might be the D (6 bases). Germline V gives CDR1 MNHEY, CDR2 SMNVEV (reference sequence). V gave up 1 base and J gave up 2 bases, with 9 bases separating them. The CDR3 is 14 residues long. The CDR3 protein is CASSLYSGAYEQYF. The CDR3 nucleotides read TGTGCCAGCAGTTTATATTCAGGGGCCTACGAGCAGTACTTC.

CDR3 region: CASLGTGEFLGNTIYF. The CDR3 nucleotides read TGTGCCAGCCTCGGGACAGGGGAGTTTCTGGGAAACACCATATATTTT. The gene calls are TRBV6-6 and TRBJ1-3, with 10 bases that match TRBD1. Germline CDR1 and CDR2: MNHNY and SVGAGI (reference sequence). Trimming removed 8 bases from V and 4 bases from J; junction bases left unmatched: 11. CDR3 length equals 16 residues.

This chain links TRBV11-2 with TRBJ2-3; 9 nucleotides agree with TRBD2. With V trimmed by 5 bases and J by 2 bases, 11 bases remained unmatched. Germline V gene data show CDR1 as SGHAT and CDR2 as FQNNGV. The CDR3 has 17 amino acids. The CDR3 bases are TGTGCCAGCAGCACGCGGGGGCTAGCGGGGTACACAGATACGCAGTATTTT. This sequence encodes CASSTRGLAGYTDTQYF.

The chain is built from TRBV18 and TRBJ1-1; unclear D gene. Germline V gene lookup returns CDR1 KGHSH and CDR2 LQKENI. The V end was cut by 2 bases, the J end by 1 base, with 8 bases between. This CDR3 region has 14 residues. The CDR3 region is CASSPSAGNTEAFF. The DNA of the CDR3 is TGTGCCAGCTCACCATCAGCTGGGAACACTGAAGCTTTCTTT.

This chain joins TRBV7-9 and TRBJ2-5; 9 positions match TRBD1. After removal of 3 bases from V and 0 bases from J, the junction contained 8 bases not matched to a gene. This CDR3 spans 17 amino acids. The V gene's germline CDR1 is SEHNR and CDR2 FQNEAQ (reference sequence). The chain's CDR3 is CASSFPGQGPYQETQYF. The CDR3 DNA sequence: TGTGCCAGCAGCTTTCCGGGACAGGGTCCGTACCAAGAGACCCAGTACTTC.

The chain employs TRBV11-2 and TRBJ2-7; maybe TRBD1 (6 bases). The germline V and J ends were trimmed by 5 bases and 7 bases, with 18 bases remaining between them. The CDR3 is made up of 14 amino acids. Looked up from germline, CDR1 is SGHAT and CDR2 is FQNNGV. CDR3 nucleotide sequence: TGTGCCAGCAGCCCCTTGTCCGCAGGGGAAGAGCAGTACTTC. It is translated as CASSPLSAGEEQYF.

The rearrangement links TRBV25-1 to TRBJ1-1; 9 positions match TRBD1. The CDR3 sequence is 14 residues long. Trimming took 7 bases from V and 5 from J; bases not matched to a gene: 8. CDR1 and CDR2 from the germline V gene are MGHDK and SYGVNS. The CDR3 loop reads CASIGTGKGTEAFF. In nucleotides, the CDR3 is TGTGCCAGCATCGGGACAGGGAAAGGGACTGAAGCTTTCTTT.